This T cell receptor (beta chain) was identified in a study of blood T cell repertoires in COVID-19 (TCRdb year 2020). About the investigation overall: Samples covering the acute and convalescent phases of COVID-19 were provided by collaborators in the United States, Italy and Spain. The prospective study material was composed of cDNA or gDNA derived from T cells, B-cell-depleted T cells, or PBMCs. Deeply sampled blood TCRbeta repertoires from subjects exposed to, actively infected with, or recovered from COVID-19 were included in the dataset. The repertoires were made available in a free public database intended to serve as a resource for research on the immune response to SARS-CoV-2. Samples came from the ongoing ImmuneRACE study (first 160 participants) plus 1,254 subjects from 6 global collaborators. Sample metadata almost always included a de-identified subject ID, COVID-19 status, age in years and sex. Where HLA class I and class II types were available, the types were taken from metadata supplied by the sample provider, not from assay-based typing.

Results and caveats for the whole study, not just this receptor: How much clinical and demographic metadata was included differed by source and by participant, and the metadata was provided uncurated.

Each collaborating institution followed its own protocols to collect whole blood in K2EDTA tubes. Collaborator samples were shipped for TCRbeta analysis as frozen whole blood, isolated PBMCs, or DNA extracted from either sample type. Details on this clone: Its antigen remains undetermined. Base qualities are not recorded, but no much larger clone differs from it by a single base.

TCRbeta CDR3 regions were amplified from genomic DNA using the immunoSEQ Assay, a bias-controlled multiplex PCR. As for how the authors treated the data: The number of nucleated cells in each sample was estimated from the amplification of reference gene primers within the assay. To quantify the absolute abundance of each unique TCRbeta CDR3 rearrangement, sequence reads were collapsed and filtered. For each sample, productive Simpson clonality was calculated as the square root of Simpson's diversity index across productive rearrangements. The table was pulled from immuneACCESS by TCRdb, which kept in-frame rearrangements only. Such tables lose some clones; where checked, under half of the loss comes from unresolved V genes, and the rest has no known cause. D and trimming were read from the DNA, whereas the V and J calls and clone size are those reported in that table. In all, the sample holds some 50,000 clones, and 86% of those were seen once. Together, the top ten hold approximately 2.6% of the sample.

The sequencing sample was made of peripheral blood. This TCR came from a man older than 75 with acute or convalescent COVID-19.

The DNA sequence is as follows: TGTGCCAGCAGACTCAGGGGGCTCACAGATACGCAGTATTTT. This is translated as CASRLRGLTDTQYF. The V and J segments used are TRBV11-2 and TRBJ2-3; 8 junctional bases match TRBD1. From the cysteine through the phenylalanine, the CDR3 covers 14 amino acids. Of all the DNA, just the CDR3 is kept, 42 bases in frame from base 1. Taken from the germline V gene, the CDR1 and CDR2 loops are SGHAT and FQNNGV. V is pruned by 6 bases and J by 2 bases, leaving 4 bases of the junction without a gene match.